This T cell receptor beta chain comes out of a study of beta chain features in type 1 diabetes. Study outcomes and limitations: Researchers report that Type 1 diabetes patients had moderately but significantly shorter TCRB CDR3s across all four CD4+ subsets.

There are a few counts of this clone. What it binds is unknown. All of the isolated RNA was reverse transcribed, so expressed TCRB transcripts were sequenced. Method: immunoSEQ multiplex PCR; TCRdb's copy keeps in-frame clones and lacks some. The data show about 260,000 clones, roughly a quarter seen once. The sequencing input was naive CD4+ T cells from blood. This sequence was found in a woman in her twenties or thirties with type 1 diabetes.

In nucleotides, the CDR3 is TGTGCCAGCTCAACCCCGGGGGAGAGCTCCTACGAGCAGTACTTC. Protein product: CASSTPGESSYEQYF. The rearrangement links TRBV28 to TRBJ2-7; tentatively, D is TRBD2 (6 bases). The V gene lost 8 bases and the J gene lost 0 bases, with 17 bases spanning the gap. CDR3 length equals 15 residues. Per germline, CDR1 MDHEN and CDR2 SYDVKM. The variable domain in full, completed from reference TRBV28 and TRBJ2-7, reads DVKVTQSSRYLVKRTGEKVFLECVQDMDHENMFWYRQDPGLGLRLIYFSYDVKMKEKGDIPEGYSVSREKKERFSLILESASTNQTSMYLCASSTPGESSYEQYFGPGTRLTVT.